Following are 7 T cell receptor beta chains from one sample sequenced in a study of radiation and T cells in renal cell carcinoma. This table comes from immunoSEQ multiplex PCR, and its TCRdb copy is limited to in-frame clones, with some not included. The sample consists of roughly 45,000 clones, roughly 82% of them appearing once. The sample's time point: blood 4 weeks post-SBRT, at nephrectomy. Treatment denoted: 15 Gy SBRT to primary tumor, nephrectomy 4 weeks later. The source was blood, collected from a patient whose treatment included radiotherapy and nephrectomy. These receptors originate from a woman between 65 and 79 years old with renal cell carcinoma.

CDR3 protein: CASSWGLAETYEQYF. CDR3 bases: TGTGCCAGCAGCTGGGGACTAGCGGAGACCTACGAGCAGTACTTC. The chain uses TRBV11-2 and TRBJ2-7; 11 bases align to TRBD2. Germline V lookup: CDR1 SGHAT, CDR2 FQNNGV. There are 15 residues in the CDR3. J gave up 2 bases and V 4 bases, and 4 bases lay outside the gene matches.

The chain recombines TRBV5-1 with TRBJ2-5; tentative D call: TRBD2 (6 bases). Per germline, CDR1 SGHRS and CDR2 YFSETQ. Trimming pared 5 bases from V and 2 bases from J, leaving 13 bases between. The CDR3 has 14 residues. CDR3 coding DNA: TGCGCCAGCAGATCGGGAGCCCGGCAAGAGACCCAGTACTTC. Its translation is CASRSGARQETQYF.

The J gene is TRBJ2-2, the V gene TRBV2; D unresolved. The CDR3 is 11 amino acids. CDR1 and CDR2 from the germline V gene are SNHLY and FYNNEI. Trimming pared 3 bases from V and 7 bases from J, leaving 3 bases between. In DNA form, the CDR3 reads TGTGCCAGCAGTGAGGTCGGGGAGCTGTTTTTT. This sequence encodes CASSEVGELFF.

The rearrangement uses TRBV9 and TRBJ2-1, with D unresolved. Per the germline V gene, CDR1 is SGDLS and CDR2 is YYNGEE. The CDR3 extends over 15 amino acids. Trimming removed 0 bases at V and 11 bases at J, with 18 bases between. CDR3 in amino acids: CASSVAVGPMEQQFF. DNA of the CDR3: TGTGCCAGCAGCGTAGCTGTAGGGCCAATGGAACAGCAGTTCTTC. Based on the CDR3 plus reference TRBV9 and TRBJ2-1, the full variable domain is DSGVTQTPKHLITATGQRVTLRCSPRSGDLSVYWYQQSLDQGLQFLIQYYNGEERAKGNILERFSAQQFPDLHSELNLSSLELGDSALYFCASSVAVGPMEQQFFGPGTRLTVL.

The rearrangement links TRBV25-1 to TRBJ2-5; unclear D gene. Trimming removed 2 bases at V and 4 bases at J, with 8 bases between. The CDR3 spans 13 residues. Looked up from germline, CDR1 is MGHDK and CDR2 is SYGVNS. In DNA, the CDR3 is TGTGCCAGCAGTGAAATAGGCCCAGAGACCCAGTACTTC. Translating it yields CASSEIGPETQYF.

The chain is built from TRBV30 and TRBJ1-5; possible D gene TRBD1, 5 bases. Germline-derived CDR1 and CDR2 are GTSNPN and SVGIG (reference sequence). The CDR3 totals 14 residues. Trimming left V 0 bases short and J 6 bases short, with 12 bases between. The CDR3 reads CAWSVPGPGQPQHF. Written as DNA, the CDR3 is TGTGCCTGGAGTGTACCGGGACCAGGTCAGCCCCAGCATTTT.

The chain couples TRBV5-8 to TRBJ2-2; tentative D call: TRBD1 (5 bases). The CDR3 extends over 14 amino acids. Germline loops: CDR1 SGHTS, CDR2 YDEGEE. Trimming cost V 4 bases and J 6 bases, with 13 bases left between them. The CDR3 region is CASSATVRAGELFF. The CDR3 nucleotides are TGTGCCAGCAGCGCGACAGTACGAGCCGGGGAGCTGTTTTTT.